These 11 T cell receptor beta chains came from one sample sequenced in a study of T cell responses to AZD1222 COVID-19 vaccine. Clones were sequenced by immunoSEQ multiplex PCR, and TCRdb holds only the in-frame ones, with some missing. Of roughly 77,000 clones listed, over 90% are singletons. The sample here was peripheral blood, taken on day 0 of AZD1222 vaccination. The receptors come from an adult in good health.

V usage is TRBV6-5 and J usage is TRBJ2-7, with D unclear. The ends were cut back, 10 bases at V and 1 base at J, with 14 bases in the middle. Germline CDR1 MNHEY, CDR2 SVGAGI. The CDR3 is 13 amino acids. The CDR3, as DNA: TGTGCCACACAACCCGCGAAGTCCTACGAGCAGTACTTC. This gives the protein CATQPAKSYEQYF.

This rearrangement joins TRBV6-5 to TRBJ2-7; D possibly corresponds to TRBD1 (5 bases). Germline lookup yields CDR1 MNHEY and CDR2 SVGAGI. The CDR3 runs 12 residues. CDR3 nucleotides: TGTGTAATCAGGGCGAGCTCCTACGAGCAGTACTTC. Its translation: CVIRASSYEQYF.

This chain links TRBV7-2 with TRBJ1-5; a possible D gene is TRBD1 (6 bases). Trimming cost V 0 bases and J 0 bases, with 9 bases left between them. Germline V gives CDR1 SGHTA, CDR2 FQGNSA. CDR3 size: 16 residues. This CDR3 is CASSLATGSSNQPQHF. Written as DNA, the CDR3 is TGTGCCAGCAGCTTAGCGACAGGCTCTAGCAATCAGCCCCAGCATTTT.

The sample holds a few counts of this clone. This sequence joins TRBV6-1 and TRBJ2-7, with TRBD1 matching over 8 bases. This CDR3 comprises 12 residues. Looked up from germline, CDR1 is MNHNS and CDR2 is SASEGT. V lost 7 bases, J lost 5 bases, and 4 bases stayed unmatched. CDR3 sequence reads: CASTQGAHEQYF. CDR3 in DNA: TGTGCCAGCACCCAGGGGGCCCACGAGCAGTACTTC.

The chain links TRBV3-1 (or the pseudogene TRBV3-2) to TRBJ1-4; TRBD1 might be the D (6 bases). The length of the CDR3 is 16 residues. Germline CDR1 LGHDT, CDR2 YNNKEL (reference sequence). The V end was cut by 1 base, the J end by 7 bases, with 16 bases between. The CDR3 nucleotides are TGTGCCAGCAGCCAAGCGGGGGGCCAGGGGAGTGAAAAACTGTTTTTT. Its translation: CASSQAGGQGSEKLFF.

This sequence joins TRBV11-2 and TRBJ2-5; D is unclear. The CDR3 covers 14 residues. The germline V and J ends were trimmed by 3 bases and 7 bases, with 15 bases remaining between them. The germline V gene encodes CDR1 SGHAT and CDR2 FQNNGV. Written as DNA, the CDR3 is TGTGCCAGCAGCTTTGCCATCCCTGGCGGGACCCAGTACTTC. Its translation: CASSFAIPGGTQYF.

The gene calls are TRBV28 and TRBJ1-6, with TRBD1 matching 7 bases. The J segment lost 7 bases and the V segment lost 7 bases, leaving 10 bases of the junction unmatched. Germline V lookup: CDR1 MDHEN, CDR2 SYDVKM. The length of the CDR3 is 15 residues. The DNA of the CDR3 is TGTGCCAGCAAGACAGGGTTGAGGGTCAATTCACCCCTCCACTTT. Encoded protein: CASKTGLRVNSPLHF. Full variable domain (outside the CDR3, taken from reference TRBV28 and TRBJ1-6): DVKVTQSSRYLVKRTGEKVFLECVQDMDHENMFWYRQDPGLGLRLIYFSYDVKMKEKGDIPEGYSVSREKKERFSLILESASTNQTSMYLCASKTGLRVNSPLHFGNGTRLTVT.

The chain employs TRBV9 and TRBJ1-4; weak D call: TRBD1 (6 bases). This CDR3 is built from 14 residues. Per germline, CDR1 SGDLS and CDR2 YYNGEE. The ends were cut back, 3 bases at V and 3 bases at J, with 9 bases in the middle. Written as DNA, the CDR3 is TGTGCCAGCAGCGCACAGGGCTCTAATGAAAAACTGTTTTTT. This gives the protein CASSAQGSNEKLFF. The entire variable domain, with the rest obtained from reference TRBV9 and TRBJ1-4, is as follows: DSGVTQTPKHLITATGQRVTLRCSPRSGDLSVYWYQQSLDQGLQFLIQYYNGEERAKGNILERFSAQQFPDLHSELNLSSLELGDSALYFCASSAQGSNEKLFFGSGTQLSVL.

The rearrangement links TRBV4-3 to TRBJ2-5; D unclear. The CDR3 is 13 residues long. Germline loops: CDR1 LGHNA, CDR2 YSLEER. Between the trimmed V and J ends, which lost 0 bases and 4 bases, there was a span of 6 bases. The CDR3 loop is CASSQDSGETQYF. The CDR3 DNA reads as TGCGCCAGCAGCCAAGATTCGGGAGAGACCCAGTACTTC.

This clone was observed a few times. V usage is TRBV5-1 and J usage is TRBJ1-6; D unclear. The CDR3 sequence is 14 residues long. Trimming removed 4 bases from V and 9 bases from J, with 14 bases in between. In germline, CDR1 is SGHRS, CDR2 YFSETQ. The CDR3 DNA reads as TGCGCCAGCAGCCCGGCGACGGCCGGTTCACCCCTCCACTTT. The encoded protein is CASSPATAGSPLHF.

This clone has just a few counts. This chain joins TRBV7-3 and TRBJ1-1; D might be TRBD1 (5 bases). The CDR3 runs to 15 residues. Germline CDR1 reads SGHTA; CDR2 reads FQGTGA. Deletions cut 5 bases from V and 0 bases from J, with 13 bases between. The CDR3 loop reads CASSRSGTVNTEAFF. CDR3 nucleotide sequence: TGTGCCAGCAGCCGATCAGGGACGGTGAACACTGAAGCTTTCTTT.